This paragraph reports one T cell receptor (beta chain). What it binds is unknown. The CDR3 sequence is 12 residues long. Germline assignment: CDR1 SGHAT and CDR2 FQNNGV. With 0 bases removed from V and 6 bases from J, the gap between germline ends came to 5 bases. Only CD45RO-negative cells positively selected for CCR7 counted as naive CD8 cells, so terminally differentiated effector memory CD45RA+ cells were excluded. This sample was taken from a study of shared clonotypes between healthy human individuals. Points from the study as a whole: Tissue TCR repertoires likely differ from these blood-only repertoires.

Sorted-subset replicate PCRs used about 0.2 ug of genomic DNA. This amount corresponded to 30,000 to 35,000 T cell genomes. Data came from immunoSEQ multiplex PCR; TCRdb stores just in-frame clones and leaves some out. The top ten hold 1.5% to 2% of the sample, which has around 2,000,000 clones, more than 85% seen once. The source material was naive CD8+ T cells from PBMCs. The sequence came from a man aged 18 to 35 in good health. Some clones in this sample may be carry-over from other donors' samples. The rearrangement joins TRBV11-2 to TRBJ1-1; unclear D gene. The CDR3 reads CASSLDHPEAFF. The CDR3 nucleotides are TGTGCCAGCAGCTTAGATCATCCTGAAGCTTTCTTT.